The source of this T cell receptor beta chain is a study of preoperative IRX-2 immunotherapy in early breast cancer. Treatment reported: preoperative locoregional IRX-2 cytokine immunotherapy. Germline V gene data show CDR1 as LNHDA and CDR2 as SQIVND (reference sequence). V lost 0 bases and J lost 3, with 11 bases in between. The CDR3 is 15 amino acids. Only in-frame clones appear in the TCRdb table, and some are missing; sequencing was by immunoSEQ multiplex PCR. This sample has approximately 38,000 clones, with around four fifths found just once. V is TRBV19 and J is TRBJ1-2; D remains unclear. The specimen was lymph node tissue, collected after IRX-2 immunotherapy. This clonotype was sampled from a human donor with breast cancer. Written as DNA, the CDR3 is TGTGCCAGTAGTATAGAGTATCTACAGCACTATGGCTACACCTTC. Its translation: CASSIEYLQHYGYTF. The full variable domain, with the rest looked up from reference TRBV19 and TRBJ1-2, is DGGITQSPKYLFRKEGQNVTLSCEQNLNHDAMYWYRQDPGQGLRLIYYSQIVNDFQKGDIAEGYSVSREKKESFPLTVTSAQKNPTAFYLCASSIEYLQHYGYTFGSGTRLTVV.